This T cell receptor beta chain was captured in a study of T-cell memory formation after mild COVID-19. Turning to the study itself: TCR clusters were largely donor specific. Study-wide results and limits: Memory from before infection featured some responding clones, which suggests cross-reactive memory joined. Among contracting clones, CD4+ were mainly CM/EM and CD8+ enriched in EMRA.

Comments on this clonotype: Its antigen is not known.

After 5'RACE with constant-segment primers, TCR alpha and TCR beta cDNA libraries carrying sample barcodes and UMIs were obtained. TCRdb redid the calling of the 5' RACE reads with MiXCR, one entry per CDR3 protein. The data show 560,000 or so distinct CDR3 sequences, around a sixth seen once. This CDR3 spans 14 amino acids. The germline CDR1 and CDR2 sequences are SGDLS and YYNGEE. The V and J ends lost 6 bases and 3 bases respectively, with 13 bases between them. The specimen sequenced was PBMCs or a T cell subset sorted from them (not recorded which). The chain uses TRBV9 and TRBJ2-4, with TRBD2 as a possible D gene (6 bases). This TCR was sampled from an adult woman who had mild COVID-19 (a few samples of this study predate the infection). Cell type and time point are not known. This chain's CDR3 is CASNLGGVKNIQYF. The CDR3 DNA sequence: TGTGCCAGCAACTTGGGGGGAGTCAAAAACATTCAGTACTTC.